Each of the 21 T cell receptor beta chains below was sequenced from the same sample in a study of identical twins. MiXCR, run by TCRdb on the 5' RACE reads, gives a single entry per CDR3 protein. This sample has some 900,000 distinct CDR3 sequences, with roughly an eighth found just once. This sample also belongs to another study, concerning yellow fever vaccine responses in identical twins.

Sequenced: PBMCs. All receptors come from a woman younger than 30 in good health.

This clonotype was detected only a few times. The V gene is TRBV20-1, the J gene TRBJ2-1; 10 bases are a match to TRBD2. CDR1 DFQATT and CDR2 SNEGSKA come from the germline V gene (reference sequence). Trimming at V came to 1 base and at J to 10 bases, leaving 16 bases not matched to a gene. The CDR3 totals 17 residues. For the CDR3, the DNA is TGCAGTGCTAGAGGGGTAGCGGGGGGACACCAGGTGGAGGAGCAGTTCTTC. It encodes CSARGVAGGHQVEEQFF.

The chain carries TRBV3-1 and TRBJ2-1; TRBD2 matches at 10 bases. This CDR3 region has 15 residues. CDR1 LGHDT and CDR2 YNNKEL come from the germline V gene (reference sequence). V shed 6 bases and J 7 bases; nucleotides not matched to a gene: 9. The CDR3 DNA reads as TGTGCCAGCAGACTTATAGCGGGGGGTGGGAATGAGCAGTTCTTC. It translates to CASRLIAGGGNEQFF.

This clonotype was counted ten times or more. The gene calls are TRBV12-3 or TRBV12-4 and TRBJ2-1; tentative D call: TRBD2 (7 bases). V shed 8 bases and J shed 9 bases, with 20 bases lying between them. This CDR3 is built from 14 residues. CDR3 bases: TGTGCCAGCTCCGCGGGGGCTGTCGTCGGTGAGCAGTTCTTC. It encodes CASSAGAVVGEQFF.

J is TRBJ2-1 and V is TRBV5-1; no clear D gene. From germline, CDR1 is SGHRS and CDR2 YFSETQ. V was pared by 4 bases and J by 10 bases, with 12 bases between. CDR3 length: 12 amino acids. The CDR3 is CASSPQFREQFF. The CDR3 coding sequence is TGCGCCAGCAGCCCCCAGTTTAGGGAGCAGTTCTTC.

The chain is built from TRBV3-1 and TRBJ2-2, with a weak D call TRBD2 (5 bases). The CDR3 is 21 residues long. The ends were cut back, 2 bases at V and 0 bases at J, with 25 bases in the middle. Germline V CDR1 and CDR2: LGHDT, YNNKEL (reference sequence). CDR3 protein: CASSQRPGLVVKFPNTGELFF. The CDR3, as DNA: TGTGCCAGCAGCCAACGCCCGGGATTGGTAGTAAAGTTCCCGAACACCGGGGAGCTGTTTTTT.

This chain joins TRBV10-3 and TRBJ2-3; D remains unclear. Germline V gene data show CDR1 as ENHRY and CDR2 as SYGVKD. Between the trimmed V and J ends, which lost 0 bases and 0 bases, there was a span of 7 bases. This CDR3 has 15 amino acids. The CDR3 region has the DNA TGTGCCATCAGTGAGTCCGGCACTAGCACAGATACGCAGTATTTT. It encodes CAISESGTSTDTQYF.

The chain employs TRBV27 and TRBJ2-7; D tentatively reads TRBD1 or TRBD2 (5 bases each). The CDR3 totals 15 residues. The germline gives CDR1 MNHEY, CDR2 SMNVEV (reference sequence). V dropped 7 bases and J dropped 4 bases, with 20 bases sitting between them. This CDR3 is CASKFSDAGRYEQYV. The CDR3 region has the DNA TGTGCCAGCAAATTCTCGGATGCAGGGAGATACGAGCAGTACGTC.

The chain has TRBV19 and TRBJ2-5, with 7 bases fitting TRBD1. Germline CDR1 LNHDA, CDR2 SQIVND (reference sequence). Trimming removed 5 bases from V and 1 base from J; junction bases left unmatched: 4. The CDR3 consists of 14 residues. CDR3 DNA: TGTGCCAGTAGTGTACAGGGGCCCCAAGAGACCCAGTACTTC. It specifies CASSVQGPQETQYF.

The chain links TRBV6-5 to TRBJ1-6, with a tentative D call TRBD1 (6 bases). The CDR3 length is 14 residues. Trimming pared 6 bases from V and 7 bases from J, leaving 13 bases between. Germline values: CDR1 MNHEY, CDR2 SVGAGI. Here the CDR3 reads CASSYTGKNSPLHF. CDR3 DNA sequence: TGTGCCAGCAGCTATACAGGGAAGAATTCACCCCTCCACTTT.

This chain joins TRBV12-3 or TRBV12-4 and TRBJ2-5; D perhaps matches TRBD2 (7 bases). The CDR3 extends over 15 amino acids. V shed 6 bases and J shed 4 bases, with 18 bases lying between them. The CDR3: CASSDRGGQRETQYF. The CDR3 region has the DNA TGTGCCAGCAGCGATAGGGGGGGGCAGAGAGAGACCCAGTACTTC.

This clonotype was observed a handful of times. The gene calls are TRBV10-3 and TRBJ1-1; 8 bases match TRBD1. Germline lookup yields CDR1 ENHRY and CDR2 SYGVKD. The CDR3 extends over 13 amino acids. V lost 8 bases to trimming and J lost 0 bases; unmatched junction nucleotides: 2. CDR3 loop: CAIGDRMNTEAFF. The CDR3 DNA follows: TGTGCCATCGGGGACAGGATGAACACTGAAGCTTTCTTT.

For the CDR3, the DNA is TGTGCCAGCAGCTCAACCCCCGCGGGACCCGGGGAGACCCAGTACTTC. Translated: CASSSTPAGPGETQYF. The chain joins TRBV7-9 to TRBJ2-5, with D possibly TRBD2 on 6 matching bases. This CDR3 is 16 amino acids long. CDR1 and CDR2 from the germline V gene are SEHNR and FQNEAQ (reference sequence). Between the trimmed V and J ends, which lost 4 bases and 5 bases, there was a span of 20 bases.

This clonotype has more than one count but fewer than ten. The rearrangement links TRBV20-1 to TRBJ2-5; 7 nucleotides line up with TRBD2. The V segment lost 5 bases and the J segment 5 bases; nucleotides outside the gene matches: 8. The CDR3 has 13 residues. Germline V lookup: CDR1 DFQATT, CDR2 SNEGSKA (reference sequence). The CDR3 protein is CSASTSRGETQYF. In DNA form, the CDR3 reads TGCAGTGCTTCGACTAGCCGAGGGGAGACCCAGTACTTC.

V is TRBV20-1 and J is TRBJ2-5; 8 bases are shared with TRBD2. Germline loops: CDR1 DFQATT, CDR2 SNEGSKA (reference sequence). This CDR3 comprises 15 residues. With V trimmed by 3 bases and J by 2 bases, 8 bases remained unmatched. This chain's CDR3 is CSARRVSGAQETQYF. The CDR3 nucleotides read TGCAGTGCTAGGAGAGTTAGCGGGGCGCAAGAGACCCAGTACTTC.

The CDR3, as DNA: TGCGCCAGCAGCCGGGGGGGTGAGTCCTACAATGAGCAGTTCTTC. Amino acid sequence: CASSRGGESYNEQFF. The chain combines TRBV5-1 with TRBJ2-1; 8 bases agree with TRBD2. CDR3 size: 15 residues. CDR1 SGHRS and CDR2 YFSETQ come from the germline V gene. V was pared by 4 bases and J by 1 base, with 4 bases of the junction left unmatched. Full variable domain (outside the CDR3, taken from reference TRBV5-1 and TRBJ2-1): KAGVTQTPRYLIKTRGQQVTLSCSPISGHRSVSWYQQTPGQGLQFLFEYFSETQRNKGNFPGRFSGRQFSNSRSEMNVSTLELGDSALYLCASSRGGESYNEQFFGPGTRLTVL.

This clonotype was counted only a few times. The V gene is TRBV5-1, the J gene TRBJ2-7; the D gene is possibly TRBD1 (6 bases). The CDR3 sequence is 13 residues long. Germline-derived CDR1 and CDR2 are SGHRS and YFSETQ. V lost 3 bases and J 1 base, leaving 8 bases between the germline ends. This CDR3 is CASSSDRSYEQYF. CDR3 DNA: TGCGCCAGCAGCTCGGACAGATCCTACGAGCAGTACTTC.

The chain uses TRBV4-1 and TRBJ2-1; 8 positions agree with TRBD2. Germline CDR1 is MGHRA and CDR2 is YSYEKL. The CDR3 is 19 residues long. Unmatched junction bases numbered 12, after V lost 1 base and J lost 1 base. This chain's CDR3 is CASSQVSAGGLSSYNEQFF. The CDR3, as DNA: TGCGCCAGCAGCCAAGTCTCCGCGGGGGGTTTGTCTTCCTACAATGAGCAGTTCTTC.

V gene TRBV9 combines with J gene TRBJ2-5; 13 bases are a match to TRBD2. The CDR3 is made up of 16 amino acids. Germline trimming cut 3 bases from V and 4 bases from J; bases unmatched to any gene: 6. Germline V gene data show CDR1 as SGDLS and CDR2 as YYNGEE. The DNA for the CDR3 is TGTGCCAGCAGCGCGCGGACTAGCGGGAGTGCAGAGACCCAGTACTTC. Translation: CASSARTSGSAETQYF.

This clonotype has more than one count but fewer than ten. The V and J genes are TRBV20-1 and TRBJ1-1, with 8 bases lining up with TRBD1. V shed 0 bases and J 4 bases; nucleotides not matched to a gene: 10. Germline values: CDR1 DFQATT, CDR2 SNEGSKA (reference sequence). The CDR3 is made up of 16 amino acids. The chain's CDR3 is CSAREFGQGGTTEAFF. CDR3 nucleotides: TGCAGTGCTAGAGAATTTGGACAGGGAGGGACCACTGAAGCTTTCTTT.

This clonotype was counted only a few times. This chain connects TRBV12-3 or TRBV12-4 to TRBJ2-1; TRBD2 matches 13 bases. The CDR3 extends over 16 amino acids. V lost 7 bases to trimming and J lost 5 bases; unmatched junction nucleotides: 8. Here the CDR3 DNA reads TGTGCCAGCACTAAACCCGGGACTAGCGGGAACAATGAGCAGTTCTTC. Translating it yields CASTKPGTSGNNEQFF.

J is TRBJ1-3 and V is TRBV14; D not resolved. Looked up from germline, CDR1 is SGHDN and CDR2 is FVKESK. The ends were cut back, 4 bases at V and 2 bases at J, with 12 bases in the middle. The CDR3 consists of 15 residues. Here the CDR3 DNA reads TGTGCCAGCAGCCCCCGTTTAGAAACTGGAAACACCATATATTTT. It translates to CASSPRLETGNTIYF.